The clone carrying this TCR beta chain came up once. The antigen is unknown. V lost 6 bases and J 11 bases, leaving 8 bases between the germline ends. The length of the CDR3 is 11 residues. CDR1 MDHEN and CDR2 SYDVKM come from the germline V gene. This entry belongs to a study of post-analysis software for immune sequencing data. Whole-study context: Included courses were relapsing-remitting and secondary progressive multiple sclerosis; progressive-relapsing multiple sclerosis was also included. Broader study findings: A few TRBV segments were significantly more frequent in patients than in controls. TRBV5-6, TRBV5-1 and TRBV20-1 were among these segments.

Unique molecular identifiers were built into the TCR beta cDNA libraries. Researchers reported 400,000 to 550,000 cDNA molecules coming from approximately 0.91 to 9.4 million T cells. TCRdb reprocessed the PCR reads with MiXCR, giving one entry per CDR3 protein. Seen here are around 400,000 distinct CDR3 sequences, over 30% observed once, and the top ten hold 6% to 9%. The sample comprised blood. The V gene is TRBV28, the J gene TRBJ1-6; D gene unclear. The TCR sequence derives from a girl aged 2-10 years with multiple sclerosis. CDR3 coding DNA: TGTGCCAGCAGGGGTATAACACCCCTCCACTTT. Protein sequence: CASRGITPLHF.